What follows describes a single T cell receptor (beta chain). The antigen is not known. This CDR3 region has 15 residues. Unmatched junction bases numbered 9, after V lost 5 bases and J lost 3 bases. Germline V gene lookup returns CDR1 SGDLS and CDR2 YYNGEE. The data originate from a study of cytomegalovirus exposure and HLA in healthy donors. Study at large: In an earlier analysis, 95 million to 130 million unique TCR beta sequences were found from some 200 million T cells. Study-wide results and limits: Later analysis demonstrated an association between a missense DCLRE1C variant and TCR beta V- and J-gene trimming.

Researchers ran the PCR with 60 Vbeta and 13 Jbeta primers. Sequencing was performed with immunoSEQ multiplex PCR; in TCRdb, only in-frame clones are kept and a portion is missing. The sample holds about 64,000 clones, 85% to 90% seen once. Donors likely had unrecorded immune exposures despite being nominally healthy when sampled. This sequence originates from a female donor in good health and CMV-seronegative. The sequenced sample was PBMCs. The rearrangement uses TRBV9 and TRBJ2-7; the match to TRBD1 covers 9 bases. The DNA for the CDR3 is TGTGCCAGCAGTCAATCCGGGACAGGGTTCTACGAGCAGTACTTC. Its protein product is CASSQSGTGFYEQYF.